The sequence of this T cell receptor (beta chain) was determined in a study of response to subunit inactivated influenza vaccine. TCRdb processed the RT-PCR reads anew with MiXCR; each CDR3 protein has one entry. The table lists about 650,000 distinct CDR3 sequences, approximately 15% of them singletons, with 11% in the top ten. Study-level findings and limits: New T cells are recruited in small numbers by each seasonal influenza vaccination, according to the authors' suggestion.

A word on this clonotype: Its antigen is unidentified.

Losses at the gene ends were 5 bases for V and 16 bases for J; bases not matched to a gene: 15. CDR1 and CDR2 from the germline V gene are LNHDA and SQIVND (reference sequence). The CDR3 has 14 residues. The clonotype comes from a man aged 50-60 years who received an inactivated influenza vaccine. This sample comprised PBMCs from blood, obtained roughly 13 days after vaccination. The chain joins TRBV19 to TRBJ2-1, with 9 bases lining up with TRBD2. The CDR3 bases are TGTGCCAGTAGTGTGGGCCTAGCGGGGCAGGCGGTATTCTTC. This encodes CASSVGLAGQAVFF.